This TCR beta chain is drawn from a study of T-cell memory formation after mild COVID-19. Study-wide context: Largely, TCR clusters stayed within a single donor.

Study results and limitations: For contracting clones, CD4+ ones sat mainly in CM and EM, CD8+ in EMRA. Clones that shrank (day 15 to 85) were balanced CD4/CD8, whereas later expanders leaned CD4+. Memory from before infection featured some responding clones, which suggests cross-reactive memory joined.

Trimming removed 3 bases at V and 1 base at J, with 8 bases between. The CDR3 is made up of 14 amino acids. Germline CDR1 and CDR2: KGHDR and SFDVKD. Comment on this clonotype: As yet, its antigen is unknown.

Each CDR3 protein gets one entry after TCRdb re-called the 5' RACE reads with MiXCR. This table has approximately 350,000 distinct CDR3 sequences, 13% appearing once. Material: PBMCs or a T cell subset sorted from them (not recorded which). V and J are TRBV24-1 and TRBJ2-5, with D possibly TRBD1 on 6 matching bases. This clonotype was sampled from a young man who had mild COVID-19 (a few samples of this study predate the infection). Cell type and time point are not known. In DNA form, the CDR3 reads TGTGCCACCAGTGATGGGACACCCCAAGAGACCCAGTACTTC. This translates into CATSDGTPQETQYF.